This T cell receptor (beta chain) was sequenced for a study of blood T cells in healthy people across ages. Study conclusions and caveats: Across the age range, TCR beta diversity per million T cells fell in a roughly linear way.

This clonotype showed up just a few times. Its cognate antigen is unknown. Primers used in a second PCR of about 7 to 12 cycles were a sample-barcoded 5' primer and a J-beta primer mix. TCRdb processed the 5' RACE reads anew with MiXCR; each CDR3 protein has one entry. Of some 710,000 distinct CDR3 sequences listed, 46% are singletons. V lost 6 bases and J 5 bases, leaving 13 bases between the germline ends. The CDR3 totals 13 residues. CDR1 is MNHEY, CDR2 SVGAGI, per germline. The V gene is TRBV6-5, the J gene TRBJ1-1, with D possibly matching TRBD1 (5 bases). This sequence was found in an elderly man in good health. Input material: blood. The CDR3 nucleotides are TGTGCCAGCAGCCAAGGGGTGGGGACTGAAGCTTTCTTT. This translates into CASSQGVGTEAFF.